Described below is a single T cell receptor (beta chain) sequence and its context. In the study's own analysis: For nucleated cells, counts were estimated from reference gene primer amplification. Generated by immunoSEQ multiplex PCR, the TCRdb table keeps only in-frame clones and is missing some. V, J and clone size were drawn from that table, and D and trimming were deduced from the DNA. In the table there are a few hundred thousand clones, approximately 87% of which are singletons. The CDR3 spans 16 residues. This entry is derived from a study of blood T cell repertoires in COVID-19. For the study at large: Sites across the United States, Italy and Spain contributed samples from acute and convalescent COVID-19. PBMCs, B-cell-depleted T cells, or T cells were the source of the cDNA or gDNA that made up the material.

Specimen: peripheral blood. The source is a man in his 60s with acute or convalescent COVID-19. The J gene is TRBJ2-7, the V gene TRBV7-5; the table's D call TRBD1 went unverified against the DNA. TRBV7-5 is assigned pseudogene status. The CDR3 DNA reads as TGTGCCAGAAGCTTCCTTCAGGGGGAGAGCTCCTACGAGCAGTACTTC. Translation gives CARSFLQGESSYEQYF.